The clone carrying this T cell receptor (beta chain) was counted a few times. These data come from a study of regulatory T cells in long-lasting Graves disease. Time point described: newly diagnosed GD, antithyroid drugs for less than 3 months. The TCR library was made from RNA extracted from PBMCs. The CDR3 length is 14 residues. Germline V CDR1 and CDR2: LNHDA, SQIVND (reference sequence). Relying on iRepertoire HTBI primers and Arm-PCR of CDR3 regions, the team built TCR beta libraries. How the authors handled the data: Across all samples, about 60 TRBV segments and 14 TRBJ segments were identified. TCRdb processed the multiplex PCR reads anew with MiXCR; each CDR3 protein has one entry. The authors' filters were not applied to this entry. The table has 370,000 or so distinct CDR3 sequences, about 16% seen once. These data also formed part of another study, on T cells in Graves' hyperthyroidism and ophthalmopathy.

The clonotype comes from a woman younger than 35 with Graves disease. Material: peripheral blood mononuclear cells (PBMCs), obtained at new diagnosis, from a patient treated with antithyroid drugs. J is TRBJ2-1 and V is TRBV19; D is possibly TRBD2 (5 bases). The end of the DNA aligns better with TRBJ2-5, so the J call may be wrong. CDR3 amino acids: CASSTRRQQETQYF. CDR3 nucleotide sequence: TGTGCCAGTAGTACAAGGAGGCAACAAGAGACCCAGTACTTC.